The 18 T cell receptor beta chains listed next were all sequenced from one sample in a study of technical replicates of blood from four donors. Produced via immunoSEQ multiplex PCR; TCRdb's table is partial and in-frame only. The sample lists roughly 8,000 clones, 75% to 90% occurring once. Sequencing input: PBMCs. The receptors shown here come from a human donor in good health.

Concerning this clone itself: The DNA is left out, because the CDR3 cannot be placed on it with certainty; the CDR3 is given as TCRdb lists it. The V call is TRBV30, the J call TRBJ1-2; the listed D gene, TRBD1, was not tested against the DNA. Both ends counted, the CDR3 spans 14 residues. The germline CDR1 and CDR2 sequences are GTSNPN and SVGIG (reference sequence). This CDR3 is CAWSVSLQSHGYTF.

V is TRBV19 and J is TRBJ2-1; TRBD2 agrees at 13 bases. The CDR3 runs 15 residues. Germline V gives CDR1 LNHDA, CDR2 SQIVND (reference sequence). Trimming cost V 1 base and J 6 bases; bases outside gene matches: 0. This chain's CDR3 is CASSIGTSGSNEQFF. DNA of the CDR3: TGTGCCAGTAGTATAGGGACTAGCGGGAGCAATGAGCAGTTCTTC.

The chain is built from TRBV7-9 and TRBJ1-2; tentative D call: TRBD1 (5 bases). CDR3 length: 14 amino acids. V lost 5 bases and J lost 2, with 12 bases in between. Germline CDR1 SEHNR, CDR2 FQNEAQ (reference sequence). Here the CDR3 reads CASSPTGGNYGYTF. The CDR3 DNA reads TGTGCCAGCAGCCCAACCGGGGGAAACTATGGCTACACCTTC.

V and J are TRBV5-1 and TRBJ1-4; D perhaps matches TRBD1 (6 bases). Germline values: CDR1 SGHRS, CDR2 YFSETQ. This CDR3 is built from 14 residues. V lost 4 bases and J 4 bases, leaving 11 bases between the germline ends. This chain's CDR3 is CASSAGQNNEKLFF. The CDR3 coding sequence is TGCGCCAGCAGCGCAGGACAGAATAATGAAAAACTGTTTTTT.

The chain combines TRBV5-4 with TRBJ1-2; no clear D gene. CDR1 and CDR2 (germline): SGHNT, YYREEE (reference sequence). V shed 4 bases and J shed 8 bases, with 21 bases lying between them. The CDR3 contains 15 residues. The CDR3 region is CASSQMTGGIGGYTF. Written as DNA, the CDR3 is TGTGCCAGCAGCCAGATGACCGGAGGAATAGGGGGCTACACCTTC.

The chain joins TRBV7-9 to TRBJ1-2, with TRBD1 as a possible D gene (6 bases). The CDR3 sequence is 16 residues long. The V end lost 5 bases, the J end lost 2 bases, and 18 bases lay between the germline ends. The germline CDR1 and CDR2 sequences are SEHNR and FQNEAQ (reference sequence). The CDR3 bases are TGTGCCAGCAGCCAGGCCCCCACAGGGCTAAACTATGGCTACACCTTC. It is translated as CASSQAPTGLNYGYTF.

The chain joins TRBV19 to TRBJ2-1; D is undetermined. V was shortened by 7 bases and J by 5 bases, with 18 bases between the two germline ends. CDR1 and CDR2 (germline): LNHDA, SQIVND (reference sequence). The CDR3 has 15 residues. The DNA of the CDR3 is TGTGCCAGTACTTCCACCCCCGGGTCGAACAATGAGCAGTTCTTC. The encoded protein is CASTSTPGSNNEQFF. The variable domain in full, completed from reference TRBV19 and TRBJ2-1, reads DGGITQSPKYLFRKEGQNVTLSCEQNLNHDAMYWYRQDPGQGLRLIYYSQIVNDFQKGDIAEGYSVSREKKESFPLTVTSAQKNPTAFYLCASTSTPGSNNEQFFGPGTRLTVL.

This rearrangement joins TRBV18 to TRBJ2-2, with D possibly being TRBD1 (5 bases). The length of the CDR3 is 14 residues. Trimming removed 3 bases from V and 3 bases from J, with 8 bases in between. CDR1 KGHSH and CDR2 LQKENI come from the germline V gene. CDR3 sequence reads: CASSPRRDTGELFF. DNA for the CDR3: TGTGCCAGCTCACCTCGCAGGGACACCGGGGAGCTGTTTTTT.

The chain joins TRBV30 to TRBJ2-5, with TRBD2 as a possible D gene (5 bases). The length of the CDR3 is 15 residues. In germline, CDR1 is GTSNPN, CDR2 SVGIG (reference sequence). V lost 3 bases to trimming and J lost 3 bases, with 17 bases between them. The CDR3: CAWRVLSGIEETQYF. The CDR3 coding sequence is TGTGCCTGGAGGGTACTCTCCGGGATAGAAGAGACCCAGTACTTC.

V is TRBV6-5 and J is TRBJ2-2; a possible D gene is TRBD1 (6 bases). Trimming shortened V by 6 bases and J by 3 bases, and 11 bases separated the two germline ends. The length of the CDR3 is 14 residues. Germline V gene sequence: CDR1 MNHEY, CDR2 SVGAGI. This chain's CDR3 is CASSQQGHTGELFF. CDR3 nucleotide sequence: TGTGCCAGCAGCCAACAGGGCCACACCGGGGAGCTGTTTTTT.

The CDR3 region has the DNA TGCGCCAGCAGCCAAACCGACGTGGAGTACGAGCAGTACTTC. Translation gives CASSQTDVEYEQYF. The chain joins TRBV4-1 to TRBJ2-7; D is undetermined. CDR1 MGHRA and CDR2 YSYEKL come from the germline V gene. V dropped 2 bases and J dropped 4 bases, with 12 bases sitting between them. The CDR3 has 14 residues.

This clone appeared a single time. V usage is TRBV4-1 and J usage is TRBJ1-1; 7 positions agree with TRBD1. Per germline, CDR1 MGHRA and CDR2 YSYEKL. The V gene end was trimmed by 3 bases and the J gene end by 5 bases; junction bases not matched to a gene: 9. The CDR3 extends over 15 amino acids. The CDR3 sequence: CASSHPDRDLTEAFF. DNA for the CDR3: TGCGCCAGCAGCCACCCAGACAGGGATCTGACTGAAGCTTTCTTT.

The chain carries TRBV5-1 and TRBJ2-1, with 15 bases lining up with TRBD2. The trim removed 3 bases at V and 2 bases at J, leaving 0 bases unmatched. The length of the CDR3 is 16 residues. The germline V gene has CDR1 SGHRS and CDR2 YFSETQ. The CDR3 region has the DNA TGCGCCAGCAGCTGGACTAGCGGGAGGGCCTACAATGAGCAGTTCTTC. Translating gives CASSWTSGRAYNEQFF.

This clone was observed once. This chain links TRBV28 with TRBJ1-1; D remains unclear. The V and J ends lost 6 bases and 4 bases respectively, with 15 bases between them. The germline V gene has CDR1 MDHEN and CDR2 SYDVKM. The CDR3 contains 14 residues. The CDR3 reads CASSQPFRGTEAFF. The CDR3, as DNA: TGTGCCAGCAGCCAACCCTTCCGGGGCACTGAAGCTTTCTTT.

The chain couples TRBV2 to TRBJ2-1; 7 bases match TRBD1. The CDR3 has 15 residues. Trimming removed 4 bases from V and 5 bases from J; junction bases left unmatched: 8. CDR1 is SNHLY and CDR2 is FYNNEI in the germline V gene. The CDR3 sequence: CASSVPGQRHNEQFF. DNA of the CDR3: TGTGCCAGCAGTGTACCGGGACAGCGCCACAATGAGCAGTTCTTC.

V usage is TRBV5-5 and J usage is TRBJ2-7; 8 bases fit TRBD1. Germline V lookup: CDR1 SGHKS, CDR2 YYEKEE (reference sequence). Germline trimming cut 1 base from V and 3 bases from J; bases unmatched to any gene: 15. The length of the CDR3 is 18 residues. CDR3 amino acids: CASSLRGGPGQAIYEQYF. CDR3 DNA: TGTGCCAGCAGCTTGCGTGGGGGCCCGGGACAGGCAATCTACGAGCAGTACTTC.

This chain connects TRBV6-6 to TRBJ2-5; 9 bases are a match to TRBD1. V trimming: 2 bases; J trimming: 3 bases; junction bases outside the gene matches: 7. Germline CDR1 reads MNHNY; CDR2 reads SVGAGI (reference sequence). The CDR3 totals 16 residues. The CDR3 here is CASSYLQGAWKETQYF. The CDR3 nucleotides read TGTGCCAGCAGTTACCTACAGGGGGCTTGGAAAGAGACCCAGTACTTC.

The chain employs TRBV5-1 and TRBJ2-7; 12 bases agree with TRBD1. Trimming cost V 0 bases and J 2 bases; bases outside gene matches: 6. The CDR3 loop spans 17 amino acids. Germline CDR1 is SGHRS and CDR2 is YFSETQ. CDR3 protein: CASSLAPGQGATYEQYF. The CDR3 nucleotides read TGCGCCAGCAGCTTGGCCCCGGGACAGGGGGCAACCTACGAGCAGTACTTC.